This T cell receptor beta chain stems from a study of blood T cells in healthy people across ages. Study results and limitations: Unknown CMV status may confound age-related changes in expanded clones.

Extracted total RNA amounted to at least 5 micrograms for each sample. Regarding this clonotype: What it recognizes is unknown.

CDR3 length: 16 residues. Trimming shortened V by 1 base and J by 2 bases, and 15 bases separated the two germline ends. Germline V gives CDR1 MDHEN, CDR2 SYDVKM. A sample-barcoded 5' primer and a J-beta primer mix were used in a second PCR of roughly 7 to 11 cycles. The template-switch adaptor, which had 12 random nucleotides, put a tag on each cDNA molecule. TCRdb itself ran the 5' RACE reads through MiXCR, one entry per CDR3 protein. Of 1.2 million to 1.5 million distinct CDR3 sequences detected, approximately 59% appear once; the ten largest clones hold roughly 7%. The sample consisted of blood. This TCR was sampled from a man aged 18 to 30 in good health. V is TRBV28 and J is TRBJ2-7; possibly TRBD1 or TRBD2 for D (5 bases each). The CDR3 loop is CASSLSGEGQTYEQYF. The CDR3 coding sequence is TGTGCCAGCAGTTTATCGGGTGAGGGGCAGACCTACGAGCAGTACTTC.